This T cell receptor beta chain was recovered during a study of breast tumors, draining lymph nodes, adjacent tissues. Broader study findings: Most tumor T cells seemingly derive from lymph node, then expand in tumor. Luminal-like breast cancer showed significantly higher tumor–nontumor repertoire similarity than basal-like. Tumor repertoires ranked between lymph nodes and nontumor tissue in diversity, with V and J gene preferences. Data only fit, rather than demonstrated, lymph node origin of most tumor T cells.

This clonotype appeared many times. Its antigen remains unknown. Axillary draining lymph nodes of breast cancer patients supplied the node samples. CDR3 length equals 17 residues. CDR1 is SGHVS and CDR2 is FNYEAQ in the germline V gene. V was clipped by 3 bases and J by 0 bases; unmatched bases: 5. TCRdb re-called the multiplex PCR reads with MiXCR, one entry per CDR3 protein. The data contain 150,000 to 200,000 distinct CDR3 sequences, approximately 33% of them singletons. This clonotype originated in a female donor with breast cancer. Some clones in this sample may be carry-over from other donors' samples. V and J are TRBV7-6 and TRBJ2-1; 10 bases line up with TRBD2. The source material was axillary lymph node tissue. CDR3 in DNA: TGTGCCAGCAGCTTTCTTAGCGGGGGGCACTCCTACAATGAGCAGTTCTTC. It codes for CASSFLSGGHSYNEQFF.